This T cell receptor (beta chain) was documented in a study of shared T cell receptors in the human thymus (dated by TCRdb to the early 2020s). About the full investigation: The study investigated the way shared, self-reactive T-cell receptor alpha chains are produced in the human thymus.

Cut back by 4 bases and 2 bases, the V and J ends lie 9 bases apart. For CDR1 and CDR2, the germline V gene lists LGHNA and YSLEER. Taken from cysteine to phenylalanine, the CDR3 has 15 residues. CDR3 DNA is the only sequence kept; it has 45 bases, read in frame from the first base. Details on this clone: Its antigen remains unidentified. No much larger clone is present one base from it, and per-base qualities are unavailable.

Preparation of the library involved the immunoSEQ multiplex PCR assay. In TCRdb, the immuneACCESS table is reduced to in-frame sequences with V and J assigned. These tables do not hold every clone; where another copy was compared, an unresolved V gene accounts for under half, and the others remain unexplained. The sample records 640,000 or so clones, approximately 87% of which are singletons. The ten largest clones add up to about 0.0094% of the sample. These data are also associated with another study on human thymus T cells. That second publication adds: The donors were immunologically healthy infants in Finland who had open corrective cardiac surgery for congenital heart defects. Thymus tissue was collected as surgical resects that were removed during corrective cardiac surgery. Usage of V and J gene segments appeared to be biased in both the thymic and the peripheral blood repertoires. The related research found that thymic TCR repertoires overlapped highly between unrelated individuals. The study used 7 to 9 infant thymus samples plus four related peripheral blood samples to characterize TCR alpha and beta repertoires. The cohort included about 6 male and a couple of female infants, with donor ages spanning 7 to 244 days. Thymocytes were freed from the tissue by mechanical means and kept at -70 degrees C as pellets of roughly 9.5-31 million cells. A QIAsymphony instrument was used to extract genomic DNA from frozen cell pellets. TCRB and TCRAD loci were amplified from a standardized quantity of quality-controlled genomic DNA using the immunoSEQ multiplex PCR assay. The amplicons spanned the V(D)J region and were long enough to cover the CDR3 and allow V and J genes to be identified. The commercial immunoSEQ service was used to sequence amplicons on an Illumina platform. Corrections for primer bias and sequencing errors followed previously described methods, while TCRAD and TCRB definitions were based on the IMGT database. The repertoires were analysed using immunoSEQ Analyzer 3.0 and VDJTools for basic statistics, V/J segment usage, diversity estimates, rarefaction and pairwise overlap. To estimate diversity, the Chao1, ChaoE, Efron-Thisted, Shannon and inverse Simpson indices were applied, and diversity was also estimated on datasets down-sampled to the smallest sample. For repertoire overlap, CDR3 nucleotide sequence, V gene and J gene had to match strictly, and clustering was done by Jaccard-based multidimensional scaling. On average, roughly 890,000 unique TCRB clonotypes were obtained from thymus samples, compared with some 84,000 from blood samples.

Recombination joined TRBV4-3 with TRBJ2-6, with no confident D gene call. The TCR comes from a boy less than two years old with a congenital heart defect. Donor details come from another sample of the same person, matched by shared clones. Material for sequencing was thymocytes. Read as DNA, the sequence is TGCGCCAGCAGCCCAAGCCGGGCTGGGGCCAACGTCCTGACTTTC. Its product reads: CASSPSRAGANVLTF.